Following are 16 T cell receptor beta chains from one sample sequenced in a study of blood T cells in healthy people across ages. With a J-beta primer mix and a sample-barcoded 5' primer, a second PCR ran about 6 to 11 cycles. TCRdb called the 5' RACE reads again in MiXCR, with one record for every CDR3 protein. The sample records about 930,000 distinct CDR3 sequences, about 27% being singletons. The same sample was also used in a study of T cells of mothers and their children.

Material: blood. The receptors here all came from a woman aged 40 to 49 in good health.

This clonotype was found many times. The chain is built from TRBV4-1 and TRBJ1-2; tentatively, D is TRBD1 (6 bases). Germline V gene lookup returns CDR1 MGHRA and CDR2 YSYEKL. This CDR3 region has 14 residues. V was clipped by 3 bases and J by 2 bases, with 10 bases between them. The CDR3 here is CASSHGDTNYGYTF. CDR3 coding DNA: TGCGCCAGCAGCCACGGGGACACCAACTATGGCTACACCTTC.

For this clonotype: A much larger clone sits a single nucleotide away, making a read error possible. This chain links TRBV3-2 with TRBJ1-1. TRBV3-2 is marked as a pseudogene. This CDR3 has 10 amino acids. CDR3 DNA: TGTACCAGCGAATTGGGTGAAGCTTTCTTT. Its translation is CTSELGEAFF.

V usage is TRBV12-3 or TRBV12-4 and J usage is TRBJ2-7, with TRBD1 identical over 7 bases. The V and J ends lost 3 bases and 2 bases, in that order; junction bases with no gene match: 7. The CDR3 is made up of 15 amino acids. This chain's CDR3 is CASSFTGEWAYEQYF. DNA for the CDR3: TGTGCCAGCAGTTTTACAGGGGAATGGGCCTACGAGCAGTACTTC.

This clonotype was seen more than once but under ten times. V and J are TRBV14 and TRBJ2-7; perhaps TRBD1 as D (6 bases). V dropped 4 bases and J dropped 0 bases, with 10 bases sitting between them. Germline values: CDR1 SGHDN, CDR2 FVKESK. The CDR3 contains 14 residues. For the CDR3, the DNA is TGTGCCAGCAGCCTTCAGGGGTTCTCCTACGAGCAGTACTTC. Protein: CASSLQGFSYEQYF.

This clonotype came up a few times. The chain is built from TRBV12-3 or TRBV12-4 and TRBJ1-2, with 12 bases identical to TRBD1. V dropped 4 bases and J dropped 3; count of bases not matched to a gene: 15. The CDR3 runs to 19 residues. The CDR3 spells CASSSRDRGLRFSYYGYTF. In nucleotides, the CDR3 is TGTGCCAGCAGTTCCCGGGACAGGGGGCTTAGGTTTTCGTACTATGGCTACACCTTC.

This clonotype occurred a few times. The V gene is TRBV7-2, the J gene TRBJ2-7, with D uncertain. With 3 bases removed from V and 0 bases from J, the gap between germline ends came to 9 bases. Germline lookup yields CDR1 SGHTA and CDR2 FQGNSA. The CDR3 consists of 14 residues. This CDR3 reads CASSLEKSSYEQYF. The CDR3 DNA reads TGTGCCAGCAGCTTGGAGAAGAGCTCCTACGAGCAGTACTTC. Full variable domain (remainder filled in from reference TRBV7-2 and TRBJ2-7): GAGVSQSPSNKVTEKGKDVELRCDPISGHTALYWYRQSLGQGLEFLIYFQGNSAPDKSGLPSDRFSAERTGGSVSTLTIQRTQQEDSAVYLCASSLEKSSYEQYFGPGTRLTVT.

As for this clonotype: This clone may be a read error of a much larger clone one base away. This sequence joins TRBV20-1 and TRBJ2-7, with 9 bases identical to TRBD1. Germline CDR1 and CDR2: DFQATT and SNEGSKA (reference sequence). V lost 6 bases, J lost 7 bases, and 7 bases stayed unmatched. The CDR3 sequence is 12 residues long. In nucleotides, the CDR3 is TGCAGTGCGGGGACAGGGAGCAATGAGCAGTACTTC. Translation: CSAGTGSNEQYF.

This clonotype was detected many times. The chain couples TRBV4-1 to TRBJ2-7, with TRBD2 identical over 8 bases. Unmatched junction bases numbered 9, after V lost 0 bases and J lost 5 bases. Germline loops: CDR1 MGHRA, CDR2 YSYEKL. There are 16 residues in the CDR3. CDR3 in DNA: TGCGCCAGCAGCCAAGATCGGGAGGGGGAGGGCGACGAGCAGTACTTC. Translated: CASSQDREGEGDEQYF.

Only a few counts were recorded for this clonotype. For the CDR3, the DNA is TGTGCCAGCAGCTTAGGAAGGCAGGGACCCTACAATGAGCAGTTCTTC. Protein: CASSLGRQGPYNEQFF. This chain connects TRBV7-2 to TRBJ2-1, with D possibly called TRBD1 or TRBD2 (5 bases each). The CDR3 has 16 amino acids. V dropped 1 base and J dropped 2 bases, with 12 bases sitting between them. Looked up from germline, CDR1 is SGHTA and CDR2 is FQGNSA.

V gene TRBV6-1 combines with J gene TRBJ2-5; a possible D gene is TRBD1 (6 bases). This CDR3 spans 15 amino acids. Trimming removed 4 bases at V and 5 bases at J, with 17 bases between. Germline CDR1 MNHNS, CDR2 SASEGT. In nucleotides, the CDR3 is TGTGCCAGCAGTGGCGGCGGGTGGCAGGGGGAGACCCAGTACTTC. Translating gives CASSGGGWQGETQYF.

The table lists this clonotype with many counts. The chain uses TRBV18 and TRBJ2-1, with 9 bases identical to TRBD1. The V segment lost 2 bases and the J segment 6 bases; nucleotides outside the gene matches: 5. Germline CDR1 KGHSH, CDR2 LQKENI. The CDR3 contains 15 residues. The CDR3 DNA sequence: TGTGCCAGCTCACCAAAAACGGACAGGGGCAATGAGCAGTTCTTC. It translates to CASSPKTDRGNEQFF.

The CDR3 bases are TGTGCCAGCAGCCAAGTATTGGGGGCAAGGCAGCCCCAGCATTTT. Translation gives CASSQVLGARQPQHF. The chain links TRBV4-2 to TRBJ1-5, with D possibly TRBD1 on 6 matching bases. V lost 1 base, J lost 7 bases, and 14 bases lay in between. The CDR3 sequence is 15 residues long. Germline V gives CDR1 LGHNA, CDR2 YNFKEQ.

This clonotype was seen more than once but under ten times. The chain is built from TRBV21-1 and TRBJ1-5; TRBD1 is the table's D call, not checked against the DNA. TRBV21-1 is a listed pseudogene. The CDR3 extends over 20 amino acids. The CDR3, as DNA: TGTGCCAGCAGCAGAAAGGTTAACAGGGGGCCGGGTTATAGCAATCAGCCCCAGCATTTT. It specifies CASSRKVNRGPGYSNQPQHF.

As for this clonotype: Being one base from a much bigger clone, this may be a read error. J is TRBJ2-7 and V is TRBV29-1; D call uncertain. The V gene lost 7 bases and the J gene lost 5 bases, with 15 bases spanning the gap. The CDR3 extends over 12 amino acids. CDR1 SQVTM and CDR2 ANQGSEA come from the germline V gene. CDR3 sequence reads: CSGGRQRNEQYF. CDR3 coding DNA: TGCAGCGGTGGGCGGCAGAGGAACGAGCAGTACTTC.

The chain carries TRBV4-3 and TRBJ2-3; TRBD2 matches 15 bases. V lost 1 base and J lost 6; bases outside the gene matches: 2. The CDR3 contains 16 residues. Germline assignment: CDR1 LGHNA and CDR2 YSLEER. The CDR3 nucleotides read TGCGCCAGCAGCCAAGGGACTAGCGGGGGGGGCGATACGCAGTATTTT. This gives the protein CASSQGTSGGGDTQYF.

This clonotype was seen more than once but under ten times. This chain uses TRBV9 with TRBJ1-2; 8 bases line up with TRBD1. Germline V gene lookup returns CDR1 SGDLS and CDR2 YYNGEE. Trimming cost V 0 bases and J 8 bases; bases outside gene matches: 15. This CDR3 is 17 amino acids long. CDR3 residues: CASSVGFGTGDVGGYTF. The CDR3 region has the DNA TGTGCCAGCAGCGTAGGATTCGGGACAGGTGATGTTGGAGGCTACACCTTC. Supplemented by reference TRBV9 and TRBJ1-2, the full variable domain reads DSGVTQTPKHLITATGQRVTLRCSPRSGDLSVYWYQQSLDQGLQFLIQYYNGEERAKGNILERFSAQQFPDLHSELNLSSLELGDSALYFCASSVGFGTGDVGGYTFGSGTRLTVV.